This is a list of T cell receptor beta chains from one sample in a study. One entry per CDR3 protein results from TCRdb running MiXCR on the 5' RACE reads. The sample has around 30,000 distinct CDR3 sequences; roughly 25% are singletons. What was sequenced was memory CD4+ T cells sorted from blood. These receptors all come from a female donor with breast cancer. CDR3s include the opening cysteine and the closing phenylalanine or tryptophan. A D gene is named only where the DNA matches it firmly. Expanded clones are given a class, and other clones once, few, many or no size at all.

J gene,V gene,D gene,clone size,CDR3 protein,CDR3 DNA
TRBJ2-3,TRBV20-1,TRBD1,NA,CGVTGGRTDTQYF,TGCGGAGTTACAGGGGGCCGCACGGATACGCAGTATTTT
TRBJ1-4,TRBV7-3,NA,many,CASSLAEATNEKLFF,TGTGCCAGCAGCTTAGCGGAGGCAACTAATGAAAAACTGTTTTTT
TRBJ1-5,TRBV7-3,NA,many,CASSLNGHPNQPQHF,TGTGCCAGCAGCTTAAATGGACACCCCAATCAGCCCCAGCATTTT
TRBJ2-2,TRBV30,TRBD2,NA,CAWSVRAGVGTGELFF,TGTGCCTGGAGCGTAAGAGCGGGAGTCGGGACCGGGGAGCTGTTTTTT
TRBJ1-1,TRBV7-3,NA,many,CASSQGNTEAFF,TGTGCCAGCAGCCAGGGGAACACTGAAGCTTTCTTT
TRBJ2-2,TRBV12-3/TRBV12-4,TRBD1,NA,CASSGTGTSGEPFF,TGTGCCAGCAGTGGGACAGGGACAAGCGGGGAGCCGTTTTTT
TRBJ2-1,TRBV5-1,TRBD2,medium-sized,CASSLAQAGDYNEQFF,TGCGCCAGCAGCTTAGCGCAAGCGGGAGACTACAATGAGCAGTTCTTC
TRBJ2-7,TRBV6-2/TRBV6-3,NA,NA,CASSRDNYEQYF,TGTGCCAGCAGCCGGGACAACTACGAGCAGTACTTC
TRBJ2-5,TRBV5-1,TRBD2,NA,CASSLTSGGPGETQYF,TGCGCCAGCAGCTTGACTAGCGGGGGGCCCGGGGAGACCCAGTACTTC
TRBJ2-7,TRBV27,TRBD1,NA,CASKGCRQGPYEQYF,TGTGCCAGCAAGGGTTGTAGACAGGGTCCCTACGAGCAGTACTTC
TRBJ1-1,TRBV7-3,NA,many,CASSLWGYTEAFF,TGTGCCAGCAGCTTATGGGGGTACACTGAAGCTTTCTTT
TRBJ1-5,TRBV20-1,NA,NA,CSARDMNQPQHF,TGCAGTGCTAGGGACATGAATCAGCCCCAGCATTTT
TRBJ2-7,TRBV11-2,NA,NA,CASSFSPSYSYEQYF,TGTGCCAGCAGCTTTAGCCCGAGCTACTCCTACGAGCAGTACTTC
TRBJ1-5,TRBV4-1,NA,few,CASSQRRLGVNQPQHF,TGCGCCAGCAGCCAGCGGAGGTTAGGGGTCAATCAGCCCCAGCATTTT
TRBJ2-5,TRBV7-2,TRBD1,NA,CASSFIGTGLVETQYF,TGTGCCAGCAGCTTCATCGGGACAGGGCTCGTAGAGACCCAGTACTTC
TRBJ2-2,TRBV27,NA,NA,CASSFGAGELFF,TGTGCCAGCAGTTTTGGAGCCGGGGAGCTGTTTTTT
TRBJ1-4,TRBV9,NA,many,CASSPPDSKEKLFF,TGTGCCAGCAGCCCCCCGGACAGCAAAGAAAAACTGTTTTTT
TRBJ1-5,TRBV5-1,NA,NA,CASSLESFNQPQHF,TGCGCCAGCAGCTTGGAAAGTTTCAATCAGCCCCAGCATTTT
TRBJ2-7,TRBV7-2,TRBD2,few,CASSSSGTRRYEQYF,TGTGCCAGCAGCTCCTCCGGGACTAGGCGGTACGAGCAGTACTTC
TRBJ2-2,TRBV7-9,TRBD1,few,CASSFETGTENTGELFF,TGTGCCAGCAGCTTCGAAACCGGGACAGAGAACACCGGGGAGCTGTTTTTT
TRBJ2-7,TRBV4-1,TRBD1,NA,CASSQGRTGNYEQYF,TGCGCCAGCAGCCAAGGCCGGACAGGGAATTACGAGCAGTACTTC
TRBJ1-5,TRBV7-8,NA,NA,CASSLSAREDQPQHF,TGTGCCAGCAGCTTATCGGCCAGGGAGGATCAGCCCCAGCATTTT
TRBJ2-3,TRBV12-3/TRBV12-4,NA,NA,CASSRRPSRRLTDTQYF,TGTGCCAGCAGCCGCCGACCCTCTCGGCGGCTAACAGATACGCAGTATTTT